This record looks at one TCR beta chain sequence and its context. The method was immunoSEQ multiplex PCR; TCRdb's version includes in-frame clones alone and lacks a portion of them. Here the sample spans 50,000 to 70,000 clones, 85% to 95% being singletons. The sample comes from a study of human versus mouse CDR3 diversity and MHC coevolution. The CDR3 is 16 amino acids. Germline CDR1 is SGDLS and CDR2 is YYNGEE. V shed 3 bases, J shed 8 bases, and the junction held 11 bases outside the gene matches. V gene TRBV9 combines with J gene TRBJ2-1, with TRBD2 matching 10 bases. The TCR originated in a person aged 55 to 70 in good health. Sequencing input: naive CD4+ T cells from blood. Described subset: CD45RO-negative CD62L-positive naive CD4 T cells. This chain's CDR3 is CASSAFSGTSVDEQFF. The CDR3 region has the DNA TGTGCCAGCAGCGCTTTTTCCGGGACTAGCGTCGATGAGCAGTTCTTC.